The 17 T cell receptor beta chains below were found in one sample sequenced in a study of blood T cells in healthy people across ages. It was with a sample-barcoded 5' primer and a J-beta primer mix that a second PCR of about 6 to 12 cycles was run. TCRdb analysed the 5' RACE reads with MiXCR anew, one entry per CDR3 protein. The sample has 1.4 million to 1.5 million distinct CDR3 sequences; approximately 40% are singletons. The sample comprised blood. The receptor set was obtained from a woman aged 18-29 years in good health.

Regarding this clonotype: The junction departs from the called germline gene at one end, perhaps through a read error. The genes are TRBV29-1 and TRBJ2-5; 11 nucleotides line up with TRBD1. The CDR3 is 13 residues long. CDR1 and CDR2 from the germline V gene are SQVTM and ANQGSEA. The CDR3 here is CSVDTGTGGTPYF. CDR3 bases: TGCAGCGTCGATACCGGGACAGGGGGGACCCCGTACTTC.

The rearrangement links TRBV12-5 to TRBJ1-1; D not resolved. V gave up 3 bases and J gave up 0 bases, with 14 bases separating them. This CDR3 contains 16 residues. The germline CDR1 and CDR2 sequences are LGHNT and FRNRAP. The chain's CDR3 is CASGFFVRNMNTEAFF. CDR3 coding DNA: TGTGCTAGTGGTTTTTTTGTGCGAAACATGAACACTGAAGCTTTCTTT.

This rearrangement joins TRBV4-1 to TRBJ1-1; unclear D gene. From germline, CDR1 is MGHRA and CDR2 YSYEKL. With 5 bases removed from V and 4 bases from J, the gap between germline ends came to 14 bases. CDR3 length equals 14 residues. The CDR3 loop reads CASSEIPGGTEAFF. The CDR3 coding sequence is TGCGCCAGCAGCGAGATCCCGGGTGGCACTGAAGCTTTCTTT.

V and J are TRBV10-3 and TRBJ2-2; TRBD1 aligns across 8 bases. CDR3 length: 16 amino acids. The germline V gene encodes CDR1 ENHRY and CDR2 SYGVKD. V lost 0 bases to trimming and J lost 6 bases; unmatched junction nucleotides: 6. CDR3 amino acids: CAISESGQGAAGELFF. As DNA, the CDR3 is TGTGCCATCAGTGAGTCGGGCCAGGGGGCGGCCGGGGAGCTGTTTTTT.

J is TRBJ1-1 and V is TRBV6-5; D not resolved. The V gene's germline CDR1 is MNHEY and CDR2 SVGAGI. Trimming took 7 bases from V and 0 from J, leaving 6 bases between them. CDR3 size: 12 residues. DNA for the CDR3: TGTGCCAGCATAAACCTGAACACTGAAGCTTTCTTT. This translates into CASINLNTEAFF.

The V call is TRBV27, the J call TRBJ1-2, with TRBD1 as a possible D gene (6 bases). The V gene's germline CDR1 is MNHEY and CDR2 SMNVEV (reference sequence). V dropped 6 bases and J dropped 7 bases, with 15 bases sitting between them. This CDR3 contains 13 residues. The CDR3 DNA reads TGTGCCAGCAGACGGACAGCCTATGTTGGCTACACCTTC. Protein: CASRRTAYVGYTF.

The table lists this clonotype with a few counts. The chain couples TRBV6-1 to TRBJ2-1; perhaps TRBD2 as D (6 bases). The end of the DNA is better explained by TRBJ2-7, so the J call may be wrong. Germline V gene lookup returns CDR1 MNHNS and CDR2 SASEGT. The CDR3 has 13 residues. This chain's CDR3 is CASRRDSYNEQYF. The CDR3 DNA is TGTGCCAGCAGGCGGGATTCCTACAATGAGCAGTACTTC.

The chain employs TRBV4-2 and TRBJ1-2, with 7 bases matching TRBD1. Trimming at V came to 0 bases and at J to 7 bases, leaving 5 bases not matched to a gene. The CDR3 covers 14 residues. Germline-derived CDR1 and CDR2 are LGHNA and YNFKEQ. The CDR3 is CASSQEEGGAGYTF. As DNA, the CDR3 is TGTGCCAGCAGCCAAGAAGAAGGGGGCGCTGGCTACACCTTC.

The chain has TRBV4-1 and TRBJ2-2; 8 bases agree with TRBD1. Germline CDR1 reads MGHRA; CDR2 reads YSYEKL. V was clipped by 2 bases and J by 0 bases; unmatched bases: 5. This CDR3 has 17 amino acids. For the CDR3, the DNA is TGCGCCAGCAGCCAACCAGACAGGGGCCCGAACACCGGGGAGCTGTTTTTT. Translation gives CASSQPDRGPNTGELFF.

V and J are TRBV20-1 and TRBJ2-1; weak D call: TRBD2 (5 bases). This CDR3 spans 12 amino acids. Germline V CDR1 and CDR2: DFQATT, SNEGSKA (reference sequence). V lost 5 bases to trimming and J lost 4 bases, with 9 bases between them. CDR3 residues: CSAGGLYNEQFF. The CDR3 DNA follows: TGCAGTGCTGGCGGGTTATACAATGAGCAGTTCTTC.

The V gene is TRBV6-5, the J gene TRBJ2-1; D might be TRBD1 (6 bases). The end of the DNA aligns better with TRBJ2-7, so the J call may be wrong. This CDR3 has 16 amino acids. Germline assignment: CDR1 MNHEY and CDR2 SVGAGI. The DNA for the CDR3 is TGTGCCAGCAGCCCCGTTGTCCCAGGGGATAACAATGAGCAGTACTTC. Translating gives CASSPVVPGDNNEQYF.

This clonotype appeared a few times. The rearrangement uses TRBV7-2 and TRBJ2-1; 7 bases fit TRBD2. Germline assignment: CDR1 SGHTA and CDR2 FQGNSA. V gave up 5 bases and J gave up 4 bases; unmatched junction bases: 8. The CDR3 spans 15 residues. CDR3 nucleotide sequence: TGTGCCAGCAGCCGCGCGAGCGGGGCTTACAATGAGCAGTTCTTC. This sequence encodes CASSRASGAYNEQFF.

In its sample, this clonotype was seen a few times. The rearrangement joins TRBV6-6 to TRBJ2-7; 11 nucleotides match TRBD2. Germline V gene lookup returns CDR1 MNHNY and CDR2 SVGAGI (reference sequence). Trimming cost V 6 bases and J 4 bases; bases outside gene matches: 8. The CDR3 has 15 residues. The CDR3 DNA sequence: TGTGCCAGCAGACCGGGGACTAGCGGATCGTACGAGCAGTACTTC. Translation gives CASRPGTSGSYEQYF.

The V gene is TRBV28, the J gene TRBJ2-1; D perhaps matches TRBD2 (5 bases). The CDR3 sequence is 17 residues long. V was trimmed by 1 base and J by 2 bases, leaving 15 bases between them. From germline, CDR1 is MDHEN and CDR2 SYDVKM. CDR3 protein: CASSLLRATSPYNEQFF. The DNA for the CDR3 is TGTGCCAGCAGTTTATTGCGGGCAACTTCCCCCTACAATGAGCAGTTCTTC.

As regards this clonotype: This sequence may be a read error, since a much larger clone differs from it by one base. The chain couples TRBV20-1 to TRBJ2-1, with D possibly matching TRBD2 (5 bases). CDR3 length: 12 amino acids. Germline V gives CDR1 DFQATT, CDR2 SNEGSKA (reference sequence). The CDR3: CRARGHYNEQFF. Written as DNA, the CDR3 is TGCAGGGCTAGAGGGCATTACAATGAGCAGTTCTTC.

In DNA, the CDR3 is TGCAGTGCGTTGGACAGCCCCTTTGAGCCCCAGCATTTT. It encodes CSALDSPFEPQHF. The rearrangement joins TRBV20-1 to TRBJ1-5, with TRBD1 as a possible D gene (6 bases). The germline V gene encodes CDR1 DFQATT and CDR2 SNEGSKA (reference sequence). This CDR3 has 13 amino acids. Trimming left V 6 bases short and J 8 bases short, with 17 bases between.

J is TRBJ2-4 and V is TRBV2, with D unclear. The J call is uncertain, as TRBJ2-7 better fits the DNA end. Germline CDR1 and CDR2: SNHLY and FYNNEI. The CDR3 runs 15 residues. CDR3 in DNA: TGTGCCAGCAGTGAAGCGCTAGGACCTTTCTACGAGCAGTACTTC. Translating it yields CASSEALGPFYEQYF.